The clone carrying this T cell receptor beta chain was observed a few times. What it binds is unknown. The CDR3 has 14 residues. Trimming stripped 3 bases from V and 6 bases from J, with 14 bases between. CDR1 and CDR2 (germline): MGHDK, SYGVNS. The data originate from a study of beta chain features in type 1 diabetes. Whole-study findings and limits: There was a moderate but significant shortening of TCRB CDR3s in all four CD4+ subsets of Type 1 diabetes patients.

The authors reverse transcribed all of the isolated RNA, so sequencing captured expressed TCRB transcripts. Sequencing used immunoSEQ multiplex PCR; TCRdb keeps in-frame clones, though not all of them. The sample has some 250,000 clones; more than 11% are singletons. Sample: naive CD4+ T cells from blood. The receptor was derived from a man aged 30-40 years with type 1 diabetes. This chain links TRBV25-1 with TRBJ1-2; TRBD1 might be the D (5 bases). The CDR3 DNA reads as TGTGCCAGCAGTGACCCGGAGGGGTGGGATGGCTACACCTTC. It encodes CASSDPEGWDGYTF.